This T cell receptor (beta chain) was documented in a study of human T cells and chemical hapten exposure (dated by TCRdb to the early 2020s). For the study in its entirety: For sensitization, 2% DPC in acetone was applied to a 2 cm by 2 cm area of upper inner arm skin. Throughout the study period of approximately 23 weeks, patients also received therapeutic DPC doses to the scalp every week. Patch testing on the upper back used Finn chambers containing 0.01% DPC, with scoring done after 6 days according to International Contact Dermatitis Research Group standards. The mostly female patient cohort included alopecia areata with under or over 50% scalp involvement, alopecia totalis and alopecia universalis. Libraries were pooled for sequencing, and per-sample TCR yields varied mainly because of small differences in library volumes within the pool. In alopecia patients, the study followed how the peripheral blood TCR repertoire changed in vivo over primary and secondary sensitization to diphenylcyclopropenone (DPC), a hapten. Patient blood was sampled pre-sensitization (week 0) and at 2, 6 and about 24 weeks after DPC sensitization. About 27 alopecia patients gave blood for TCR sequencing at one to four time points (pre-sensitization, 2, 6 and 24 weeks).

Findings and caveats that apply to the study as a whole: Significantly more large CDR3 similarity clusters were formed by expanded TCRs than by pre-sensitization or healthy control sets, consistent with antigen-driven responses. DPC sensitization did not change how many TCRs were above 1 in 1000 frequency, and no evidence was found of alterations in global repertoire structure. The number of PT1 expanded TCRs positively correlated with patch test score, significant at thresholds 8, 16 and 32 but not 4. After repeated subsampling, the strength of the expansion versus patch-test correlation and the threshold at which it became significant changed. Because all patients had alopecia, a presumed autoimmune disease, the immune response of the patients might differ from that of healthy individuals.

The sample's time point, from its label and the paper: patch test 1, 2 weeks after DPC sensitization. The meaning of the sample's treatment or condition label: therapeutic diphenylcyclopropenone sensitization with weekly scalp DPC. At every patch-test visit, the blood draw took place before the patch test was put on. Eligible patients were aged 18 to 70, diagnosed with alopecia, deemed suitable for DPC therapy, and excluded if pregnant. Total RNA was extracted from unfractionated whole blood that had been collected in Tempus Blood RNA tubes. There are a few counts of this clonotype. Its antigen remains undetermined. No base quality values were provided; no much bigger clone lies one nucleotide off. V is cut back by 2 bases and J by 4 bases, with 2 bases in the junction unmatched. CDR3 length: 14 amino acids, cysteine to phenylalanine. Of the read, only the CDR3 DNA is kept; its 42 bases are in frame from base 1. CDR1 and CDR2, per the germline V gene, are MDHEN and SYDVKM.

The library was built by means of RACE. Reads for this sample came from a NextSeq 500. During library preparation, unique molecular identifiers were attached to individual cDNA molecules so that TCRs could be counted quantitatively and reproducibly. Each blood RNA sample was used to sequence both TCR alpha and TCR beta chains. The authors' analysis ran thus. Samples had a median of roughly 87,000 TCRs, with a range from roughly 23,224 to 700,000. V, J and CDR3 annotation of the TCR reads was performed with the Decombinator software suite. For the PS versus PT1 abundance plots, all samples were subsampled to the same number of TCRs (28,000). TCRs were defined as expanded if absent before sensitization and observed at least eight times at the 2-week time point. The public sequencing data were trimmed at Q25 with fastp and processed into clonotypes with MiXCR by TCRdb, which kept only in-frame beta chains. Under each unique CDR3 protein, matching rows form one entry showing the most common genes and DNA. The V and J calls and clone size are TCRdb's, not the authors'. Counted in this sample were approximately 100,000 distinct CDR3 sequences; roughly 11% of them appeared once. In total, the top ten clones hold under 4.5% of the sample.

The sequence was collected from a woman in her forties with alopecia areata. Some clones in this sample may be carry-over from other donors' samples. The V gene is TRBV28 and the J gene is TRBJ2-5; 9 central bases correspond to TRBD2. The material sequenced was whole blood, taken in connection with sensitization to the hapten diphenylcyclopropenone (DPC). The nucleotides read TGTGCCAGCAGTTTAGCGGGAGGGATAGAGACCCAGTACTTC. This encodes CASSLAGGIETQYF.